This T cell receptor beta chain appears in the sequencing data of a study of blood T cell repertoires in COVID-19 (dated by TCRdb to 2020 to 2021). The study in broad terms: Collaborator samples came from the United States, Italy and Spain and covered acute and convalescent phases of COVID-19. The repertoires were released in a freely available public database intended as a resource for research on the immune response to SARS-CoV-2. Subjects who had been exposed to COVID-19, were actively infected with it, or had recovered from it provided the deeply sampled blood TCRbeta repertoires that made up the dataset. A de-identified subject ID, COVID-19 status, age in years and sex were almost always included in the sample metadata. The material from the prospective study consisted of cDNA or gDNA derived from T cells, B-cell-depleted T cells, or PBMCs. Where HLA class I and class II types were available, the types were taken from metadata supplied by the sample provider, not from assay-based typing. Samples came from the ongoing ImmuneRACE study (first 160 participants) plus 1,254 subjects from 6 global collaborators. The paper as a whole reports these results and caveats: Clinical and demographic metadata were provided uncurated, with the amount varying by source and participant.

V lost 0 bases and J lost 5 bases, and the count of bases not matched to a germline gene is 13. Counted from cysteine to phenylalanine, this CDR3 has 17 amino acids. Only CDR3 DNA is held: 51 bases, read in frame from base 1. The germline V gene gives CDR1 as SGHRS and CDR2 as YFSETQ. This clone was recorded only once. Its antigen is unknown. No qualities accompany the bases; no much larger clone lies one base away. The collaborating institutions used their own protocols to collect whole blood in K2EDTA tubes. For TCRbeta analysis, collaborators shipped samples as frozen whole blood, isolated PBMCs, or DNA extracted from either of those sample types. TCRbeta CDR3 regions were amplified from genomic DNA using the immunoSEQ Assay, a bias-controlled multiplex PCR. The authors' pipeline ran thus. The number of nucleated cells in each sample was estimated from the amplification of reference gene primers within the assay. To quantify the absolute abundance of each unique TCRbeta CDR3 rearrangement, sequence reads were collapsed and filtered. For each sample, productive Simpson clonality was calculated as the square root of Simpson's diversity index across productive rearrangements. This is the immuneACCESS table as TCRdb keeps it, with only in-frame sequences that have V and J called. A part of the clones is gone; compared with another copy, unresolved V genes explain less than half, and the rest is unexplained. The V and J calls and clone size are taken from that table; D and trimming were inferred from the DNA. In all, the sample holds roughly 230,000 clones, and roughly four fifths of those were seen once. 4% of the sample is in the top ten clones.

Specimen: peripheral blood. The clonotype was recovered from a middle-aged man with acute or convalescent COVID-19. The chain was built from TRBV5-1 and TRBJ2-5; 7 nucleotides in the junction match TRBD2. The CDR3 protein: CASSLAWRPGREETQYF. Here is the DNA: TGCGCCAGCAGCTTGGCCTGGCGGCCAGGGAGGGAGGAGACCCAGTACTTC.